This T cell receptor beta chain was identified in a study of CD8+ T cells in alopecia areata. Study-wide context: The drug, oral tofacitinib, was given to treated patients at 5 to 10 mg twice daily.

Findings and limits, study-wide: While tofacitinib was given, many expanded lesional clones persisted in scalp and blood.

Sequencing relied on a cDNA template that was reverse transcribed from extracted RNA. Sequencing used immunoSEQ multiplex PCR; TCRdb keeps in-frame clones, though not all of them. The sample lists some 4,000 clones; over 65% were seen once. For this clone: Its antigen is still unknown.

The germline CDR1 and CDR2 sequences are SGHDT and YYEEEE. V was clipped by 1 base and J by 2 bases, with 4 bases between them. The CDR3 is 12 amino acids. The sample's treatment: oral pan-JAK inhibitor, 5-10 mg twice daily. Collection of lesional scalp punch biopsies and peripheral blood was performed in alopecia areata patients. Sequencing was performed on skin, taken at week 24, from a patient treated with tofacitinib. The chain employs TRBV5-6 and TRBJ2-7; D ambiguous. This clonotype was sampled from a human donor with alopecia areata. In nucleotides, the CDR3 is TGTGCCAGCAGCTTGTCGGCCTACGAGCAGTACTTC. Amino acid sequence: CASSLSAYEQYF.